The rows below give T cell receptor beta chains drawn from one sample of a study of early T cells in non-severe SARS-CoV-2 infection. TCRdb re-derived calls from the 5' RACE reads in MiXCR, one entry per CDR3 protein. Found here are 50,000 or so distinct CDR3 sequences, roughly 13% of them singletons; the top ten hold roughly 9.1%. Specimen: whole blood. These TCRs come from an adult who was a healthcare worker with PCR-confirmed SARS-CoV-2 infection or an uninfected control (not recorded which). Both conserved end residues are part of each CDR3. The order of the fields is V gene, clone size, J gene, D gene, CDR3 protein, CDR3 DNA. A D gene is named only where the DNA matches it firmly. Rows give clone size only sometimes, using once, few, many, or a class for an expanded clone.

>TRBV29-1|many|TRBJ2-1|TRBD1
CSVIRDSSNEQFF
TGCAGCGTCATCCGGGACAGTTCCAATGAGCAGTTCTTC
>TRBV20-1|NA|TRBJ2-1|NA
CSARDQGGAPGSYNEQFF
TGCAGTGCTAGAGATCAAGGCGGGGCCCCAGGGTCCTACAATGAGCAGTTCTTC
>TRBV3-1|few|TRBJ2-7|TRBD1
CASSPDRGGSYEQYF
TGTGCCAGCAGCCCGGACAGGGGCGGATCCTACGAGCAGTACTTC
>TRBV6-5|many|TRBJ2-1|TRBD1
CASSLDRGAYNEQFF
TGTGCCAGCAGCCTTGACAGGGGGGCCTACAATGAGCAGTTCTTC
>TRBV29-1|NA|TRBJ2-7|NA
CSVKRGSYEHYF
TGCAGCGTTAAAAGGGGTTCCTACGAGCATTACTTC
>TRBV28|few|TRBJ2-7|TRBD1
CASSPRTGGSYEQYF
TGTGCCAGCAGTCCTAGGACAGGGGGCTCCTACGAGCAGTACTTC
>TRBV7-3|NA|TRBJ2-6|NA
CASSLFPRGAGANVLTF
TGTGCCAGCAGCCTATTCCCCAGGGGCGCTGGGGCCAACGTCCTGACTTTC
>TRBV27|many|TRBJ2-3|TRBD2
CASSSPSGGDRDTQYF
TGTGCCAGCAGTTCCCCCTCCGGGGGGGATAGAGATACGCAGTATTTT
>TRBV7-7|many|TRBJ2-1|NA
CASSFGQSNEQFF
TGTGCTAGCAGCTTCGGACAGTCCAATGAGCAGTTCTTC
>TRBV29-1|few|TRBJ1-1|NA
CSVETWGQGNTEAFF
TGCAGCGTTGAAACCTGGGGGCAGGGGAACACTGAAGCTTTCTTT
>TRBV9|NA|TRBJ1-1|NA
CASSVVGVGTEAFF
TGTGCCAGCAGCGTAGTAGGGGTCGGGACTGAAGCTTTCTTT
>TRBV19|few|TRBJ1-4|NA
CASSALKGEKLFF
TGTGCCAGTAGTGCCCTTAAGGGCGAAAAACTGTTTTTT
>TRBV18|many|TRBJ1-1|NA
CASSPGGPSTEAFF
TGTGCCAGCTCACCAGGAGGTCCAAGCACTGAAGCTTTCTTT
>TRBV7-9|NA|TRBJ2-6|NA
CASSSEAGANVLTF
TGTGCCAGCAGCTCCGAGGCTGGGGCCAACGTCCTGACTTTC
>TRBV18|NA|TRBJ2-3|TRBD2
CASSAWTSGDPPLRTDTQYF
TGTGCCAGCTCAGCATGGACTAGCGGTGATCCCCCCCTCCGGACAGATACGCAGTATTTT
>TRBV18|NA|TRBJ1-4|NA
CASSPRDGNEKLFF
TGTGCCAGCTCACCACGTGACGGTAATGAAAAACTGTTTTTT
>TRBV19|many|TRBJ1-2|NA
CASSQEVAGYTF
TGTGCCAGTTCCCAGGAGGTCGCTGGCTACACCTTC
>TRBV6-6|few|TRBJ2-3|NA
CASSLKDTQYF
TGTGCCAGCAGTCTTAAAGATACGCAGTATTTT
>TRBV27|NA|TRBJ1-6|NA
CASSLEGLNSPLHF
TGTGCCAGCAGTTTAGAGGGCCTTAATTCACCCCTCCACTTT
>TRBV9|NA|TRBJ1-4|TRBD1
CASSIRDRGTNEKLFF
TGTGCCAGCAGCATCCGGGACAGGGGCACTAATGAAAAACTGTTTTTT
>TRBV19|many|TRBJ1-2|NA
CASRLPPGLGYTF
TGTGCCAGTCGGCTCCCACCGGGGCTGGGCTACACCTTC
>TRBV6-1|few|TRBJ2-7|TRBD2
CASSGRPTSGTYEQYF
TGTGCCAGCAGTGGACGTCCGACTAGCGGAACCTACGAGCAGTACTTC
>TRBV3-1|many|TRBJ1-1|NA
CASSQKGFFEAFF
TGTGCCAGCAGCCAAAAAGGATTTTTTGAAGCTTTCTTT
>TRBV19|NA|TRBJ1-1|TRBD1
CASSPRTGKAEAFF
TGTGCCAGTAGTCCCCGGACAGGGAAAGCTGAAGCTTTCTTT
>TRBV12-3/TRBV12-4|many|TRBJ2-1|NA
CASILRPYNEQFF
TGTGCCAGCATTCTAAGACCCTACAATGAGCAGTTCTTC
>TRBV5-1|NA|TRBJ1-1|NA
CASSFLGVMNTEAFF
TGCGCCAGCAGTTTTCTCGGGGTCATGAACACTGAAGCTTTCTTT
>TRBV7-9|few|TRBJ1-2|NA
CASSLGGVRVNYGYTF
TGTGCCAGCAGCTTAGGCGGGGTCAGGGTCAACTATGGCTACACCTTC
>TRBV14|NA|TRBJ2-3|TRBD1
CASRGQGKLRTDTQYF
TGTGCCAGCAGGGGACAGGGGAAGCTAAGGACAGATACGCAGTATTTT
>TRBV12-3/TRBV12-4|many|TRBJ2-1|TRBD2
CASSPSRGLADEQFF
TGTGCCAGCAGTCCGTCCCGCGGACTAGCCGATGAGCAGTTCTTC
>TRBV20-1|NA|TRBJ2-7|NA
CSASRPGGEQYF
TGCAGTGCTAGTAGACCCGGCGGCGAGCAGTACTTC
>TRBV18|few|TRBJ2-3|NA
CASSSELVESDTQYF
TGTGCCAGCTCATCCGAACTAGTCGAGTCAGATACGCAGTATTTT
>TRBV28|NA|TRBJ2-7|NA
CASSSPHPGRTPNSEQYF
TGTGCCAGCAGTTCGCCCCATCCCGGACGGACCCCCAACAGCGAGCAGTACTTC
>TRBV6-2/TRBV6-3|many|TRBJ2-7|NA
CASRKPGRSYEQYF
TGTGCCAGCCGGAAACCGGGACGGTCCTACGAGCAGTACTTC
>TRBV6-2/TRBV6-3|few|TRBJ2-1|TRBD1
CASSWTGTPYNEQFF
TGTGCCAGCAGTTGGACAGGGACCCCCTACAATGAGCAGTTCTTC
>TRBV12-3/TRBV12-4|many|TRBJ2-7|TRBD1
CASSPTGAYEQYF
TGTGCCAGCAGTCCCACAGGGGCCTACGAGCAGTACTTC
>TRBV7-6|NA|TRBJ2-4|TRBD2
CASSLGAGENIQYF
TGTGCCAGCAGCTTAGGGGCGGGAGAAAACATTCAGTACTTC
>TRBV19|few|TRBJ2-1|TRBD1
CASRPSGTGNPNEQFF
TGTGCCAGTAGGCCCTCCGGGACAGGGAATCCCAATGAGCAGTTCTTC
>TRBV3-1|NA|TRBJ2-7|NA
CASSQGSFYEQYF
TGTGCCAGCAGCCAAGGCAGCTTCTACGAGCAGTACTTC
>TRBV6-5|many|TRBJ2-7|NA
CASSYDYGTSYEQYF
TGTGCCAGCAGCTACGACTACGGGACATCCTACGAGCAGTACTTC
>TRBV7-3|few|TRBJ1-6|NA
CASSLKPLASPLHF
TGTGCCAGCAGCTTAAAGCCACTCGCCTCACCCCTCCACTTT
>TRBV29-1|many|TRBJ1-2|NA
CSASGATQRGYTF
TGCAGCGCGTCAGGGGCTACTCAAAGAGGCTACACCTTC
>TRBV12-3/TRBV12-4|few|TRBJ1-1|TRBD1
CASSLSGTGDTEAFF
TGTGCCAGCAGTTTATCCGGGACAGGGGACACTGAAGCTTTCTTT
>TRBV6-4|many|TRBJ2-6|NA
CASSDAGTSGANVLTF
TGTGCCAGCAGTGACGCAGGGACCTCTGGGGCCAACGTCCTGACTTTC
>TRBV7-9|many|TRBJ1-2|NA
CASSFAYGYTF
TGTGCCAGCAGCTTTGCCTATGGCTACACCTTC
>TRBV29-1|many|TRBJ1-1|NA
CSEEVDSLNTEAFF
TGCAGCGAGGAGGTGGACAGCTTGAACACTGAAGCTTTCTTT
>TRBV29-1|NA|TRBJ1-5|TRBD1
CSVVETGGDQPQHF
TGCAGCGTTGTTGAGACAGGGGGCGATCAGCCCCAGCATTTT
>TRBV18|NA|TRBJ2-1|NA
CASSTSGRGNEQFF
TGTGCCAGCTCAACATCGGGGAGGGGGAATGAGCAGTTCTTC
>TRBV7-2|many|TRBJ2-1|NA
CASSLEGAVQGRNEQFF
TGTGCCAGCAGCTTAGAAGGTGCGGTCCAGGGACGAAATGAGCAGTTCTTC
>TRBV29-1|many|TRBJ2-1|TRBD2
CSVEGGRGGYNEQFF
TGCAGCGTTGAGGGCGGTCGGGGGGGTTACAATGAGCAGTTCTTC